Here is one TCR beta chain with its context. Its antigen is undetermined. This sample is drawn from a study of OX40 agonist ivuxolimab in advanced cancers. Study summary: Aged 23 to 79 with a mean of roughly 63 years, they were about 78% male. Findings and limits, study-wide: Within 6 weeks, CD4+ and CD8+ blood T cells expanded clonally at 0.1 to 3.0 mg/kg.

Generated by immunoSEQ multiplex PCR, the TCRdb table keeps only in-frame clones and is missing some. Of some 90,000 clones listed, 87% are singletons. Patients with autoimmune history or systemic immunosuppression were excluded. This specimen was CD4+ or CD8+ T cells sorted from blood, taken in a trial of the OX40 agonist ivuxolimab. The sequence was collected from an adult with an advanced solid tumor such as melanoma, head and neck, liver or kidney cancer.

CDR3 protein: CATAQDRQTGMNTEAFF. Written as DNA, the CDR3 is TGTGCCACCGCGCAGGACAGGCAAACTGGGATGAACACTGAAGCTTTCTTT. The rearrangement joins TRBV27 to TRBJ1-1; 7 nucleotides match TRBD1. V lost 10 bases to trimming and J lost 0 bases; unmatched junction nucleotides: 17. The CDR3 has 17 residues. CDR1 is MNHEY, CDR2 SMNVEV, per germline (reference sequence).